The next 3 T cell receptor beta chains were all read from a single sample in a study of sequential checkpoint blockade in melanoma. Treatment here: randomized to nivolumab then ipilimumab (arm A) or the reverse (arm B). TCRdb keeps only in-frame clones here, not all; method: immunoSEQ multiplex PCR. The sample has roughly 6,300 clones, approximately 50% seen once. The source was CD8+ T cells sorted from blood (inferred from file names), collected from a patient given nivolumab and ipilimumab in sequence. These receptor sequences come from a human donor with melanoma.

The chain uses TRBV4-2 and TRBJ2-5; 12 bases fit TRBD2. The CDR3 covers 16 residues. The ends lost 2 bases at V and 5 bases at J; junction bases unmatched: 6. Germline assignment: CDR1 LGHNA and CDR2 YNFKEQ. CDR3 in DNA: TGTGCCAGCAGCCAATCGACTAGCGGGAGACTTGAGACCCAGTACTTC. As protein: CASSQSTSGRLETQYF.

This sequence joins TRBV4-2 and TRBJ1-2; D gene unclear. The germline V gene has CDR1 LGHNA and CDR2 YNFKEQ. The V gene lost 0 bases and the J gene lost 2 bases, with 10 bases spanning the gap. This CDR3 comprises 15 residues. The CDR3 sequence: CASSQEQDTNYGYTF. CDR3 nucleotides: TGTGCCAGCAGCCAAGAGCAGGATACCAACTATGGCTACACCTTC.

The chain combines TRBV7-8 with TRBJ1-5; weak D call: TRBD1 (5 bases). V dropped 5 bases and J dropped 5 bases, with 19 bases sitting between them. This CDR3 is built from 16 residues. The germline V gene has CDR1 SGHVS and CDR2 FQNEAQ. CDR3 protein: CASSGRVSRGYQPQHF. The CDR3, as DNA: TGTGCCAGCAGCGGCCGGGTTTCTCGGGGGTATCAGCCCCAGCATTTT.